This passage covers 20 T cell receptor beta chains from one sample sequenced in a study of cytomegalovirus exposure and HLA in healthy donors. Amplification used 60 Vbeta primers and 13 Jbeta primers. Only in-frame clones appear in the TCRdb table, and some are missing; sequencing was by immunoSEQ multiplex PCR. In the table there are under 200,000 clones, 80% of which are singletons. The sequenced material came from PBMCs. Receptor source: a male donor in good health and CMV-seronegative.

The CDR3, as DNA: TGCGCCAGCAGCCAGACCGGGACAGGACAAGCGCCCCTCCACTTT. It translates to CASSQTGTGQAPLHF. The chain is built from TRBV4-1 and TRBJ1-6, with TRBD1 matching over 8 bases. Trimming removed 3 bases from V and 13 bases from J; junction bases left unmatched: 11. The CDR3 loop spans 15 amino acids. Germline-derived CDR1 and CDR2 are MGHRA and YSYEKL.

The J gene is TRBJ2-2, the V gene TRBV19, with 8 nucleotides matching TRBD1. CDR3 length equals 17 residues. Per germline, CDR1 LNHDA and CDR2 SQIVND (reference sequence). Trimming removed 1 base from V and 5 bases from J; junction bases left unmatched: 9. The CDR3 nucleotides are TGTGCCAGTAGTATAGGGGGACAGGTGGTTCGGACCGGGGAGCTGTTTTTT. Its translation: CASSIGGQVVRTGELFF.

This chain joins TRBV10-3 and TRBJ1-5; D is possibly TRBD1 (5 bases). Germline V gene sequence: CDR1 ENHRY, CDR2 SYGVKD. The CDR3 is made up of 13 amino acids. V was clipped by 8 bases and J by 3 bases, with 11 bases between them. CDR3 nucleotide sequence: TGTGCCATCGGAGGGGTTTTCAATCAGCCCCAGCATTTT. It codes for CAIGGVFNQPQHF.

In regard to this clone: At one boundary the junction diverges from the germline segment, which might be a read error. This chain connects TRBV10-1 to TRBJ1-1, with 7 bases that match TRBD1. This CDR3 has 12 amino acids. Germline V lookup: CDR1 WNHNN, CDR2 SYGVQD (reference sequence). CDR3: CASSGTATEASF. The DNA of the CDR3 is TGCGCCAGCAGCGGGACAGCCACTGAAGCTTCCTTT.

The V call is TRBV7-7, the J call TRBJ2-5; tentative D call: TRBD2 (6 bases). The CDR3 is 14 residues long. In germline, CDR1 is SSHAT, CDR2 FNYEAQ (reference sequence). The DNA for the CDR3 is TGTGCTAGCTCGGGTGGGAGGACCCAAGAGACCCAGTACTTC. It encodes CASSGGRTQETQYF.

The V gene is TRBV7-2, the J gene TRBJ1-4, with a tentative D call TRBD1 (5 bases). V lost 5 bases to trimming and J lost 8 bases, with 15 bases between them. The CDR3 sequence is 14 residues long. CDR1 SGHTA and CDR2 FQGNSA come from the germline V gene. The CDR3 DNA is TGTGCCAGCAGCCTAATGCAGGGTGACGAAAAACTGTTTTTT. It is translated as CASSLMQGDEKLFF.

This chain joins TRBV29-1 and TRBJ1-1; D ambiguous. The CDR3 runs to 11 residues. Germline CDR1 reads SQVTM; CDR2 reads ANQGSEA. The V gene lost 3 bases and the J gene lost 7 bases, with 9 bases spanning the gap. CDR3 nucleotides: TGCAGCGTTGATGGATACTATGAAGCTTTCTTT. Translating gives CSVDGYYEAFF.

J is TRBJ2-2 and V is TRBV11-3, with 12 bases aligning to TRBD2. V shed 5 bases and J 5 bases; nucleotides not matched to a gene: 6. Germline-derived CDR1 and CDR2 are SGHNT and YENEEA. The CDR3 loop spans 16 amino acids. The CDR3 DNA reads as TGTGCCAGCAGCCCGAGGACTAGCGGGGAGACCGGGGAGCTGTTTTTT. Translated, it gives CASSPRTSGETGELFF. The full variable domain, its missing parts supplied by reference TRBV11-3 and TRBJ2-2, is EAGVVQSPRYKIIEKKQPVAFWCNPISGHNTLYWYLQNLGQGPELLIRYENEEAVDDSQLPKDRFSAERLKGVDSTLKIQPAELGDSAVYLCASSPRTSGETGELFFGEGSRLTVL.

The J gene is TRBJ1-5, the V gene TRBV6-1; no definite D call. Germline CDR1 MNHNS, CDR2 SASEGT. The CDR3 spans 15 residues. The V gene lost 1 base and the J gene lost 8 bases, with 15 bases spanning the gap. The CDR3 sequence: CASSEESGIRKPQHF. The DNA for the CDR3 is TGTGCCAGCAGTGAAGAAAGCGGCATTCGGAAGCCCCAGCATTTT.

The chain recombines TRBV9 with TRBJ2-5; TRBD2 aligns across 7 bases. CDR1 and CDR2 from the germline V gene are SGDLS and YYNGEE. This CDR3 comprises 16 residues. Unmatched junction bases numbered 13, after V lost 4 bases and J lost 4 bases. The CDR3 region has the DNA TGTGCCAGCAGCACACGCAAGAAGACTAGCCCAGAGACCCAGTACTTC. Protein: CASSTRKKTSPETQYF.

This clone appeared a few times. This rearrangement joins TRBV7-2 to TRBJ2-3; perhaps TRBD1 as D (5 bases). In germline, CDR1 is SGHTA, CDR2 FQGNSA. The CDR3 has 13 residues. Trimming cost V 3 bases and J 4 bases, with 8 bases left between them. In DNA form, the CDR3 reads TGTGCCAGCAGCTTTCAGGGCGCAGATACGCAGTATTTT. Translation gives CASSFQGADTQYF.

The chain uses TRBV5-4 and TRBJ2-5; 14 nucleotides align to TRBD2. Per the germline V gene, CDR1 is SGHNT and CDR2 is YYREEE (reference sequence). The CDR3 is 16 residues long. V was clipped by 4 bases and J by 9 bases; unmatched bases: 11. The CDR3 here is CASSIRTSGGIGAQYF. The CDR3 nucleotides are TGTGCCAGCAGCATTAGGACTAGCGGGGGGATCGGGGCCCAGTACTTC.

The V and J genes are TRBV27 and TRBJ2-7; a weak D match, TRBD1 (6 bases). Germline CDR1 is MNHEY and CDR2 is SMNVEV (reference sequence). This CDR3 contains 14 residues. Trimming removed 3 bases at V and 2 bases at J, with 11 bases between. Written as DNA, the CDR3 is TGTGCCAGCAGTTTCGGTCAGGGGACCTACGAGCAGTACTTC. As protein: CASSFGQGTYEQYF.

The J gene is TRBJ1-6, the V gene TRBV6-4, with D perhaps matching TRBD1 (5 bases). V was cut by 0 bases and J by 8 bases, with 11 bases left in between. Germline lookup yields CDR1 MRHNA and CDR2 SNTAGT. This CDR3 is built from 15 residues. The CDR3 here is CASSDSNRLYSPLHF. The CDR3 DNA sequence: TGTGCCAGCAGTGACTCCAACAGGCTCTATTCACCCCTCCACTTT.

The CDR3 nucleotides are TGTGCCAGTAGTGTCCGAGGGTGGAATGATGGCTACACCTTC. Protein: CASSVRGWNDGYTF. The V gene is TRBV19, the J gene TRBJ1-2; D unclear. Germline V gives CDR1 LNHDA, CDR2 SQIVND (reference sequence). The CDR3 length is 14 residues. Deletions cut 5 bases from V and 6 bases from J, with 16 bases between. The whole variable domain, remainder taken from reference TRBV19 and TRBJ1-2, is DGGITQSPKYLFRKEGQNVTLSCEQNLNHDAMYWYRQDPGQGLRLIYYSQIVNDFQKGDIAEGYSVSREKKESFPLTVTSAQKNPTAFYLCASSVRGWNDGYTFGSGTRLTVV.

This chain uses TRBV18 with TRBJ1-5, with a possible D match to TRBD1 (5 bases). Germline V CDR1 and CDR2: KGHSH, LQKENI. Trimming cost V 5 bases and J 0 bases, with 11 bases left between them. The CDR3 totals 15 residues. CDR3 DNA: TGTGCCAGCTCAACAGGAGTTAATAGCAATCAGCCCCAGCATTTT. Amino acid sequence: CASSTGVNSNQPQHF.

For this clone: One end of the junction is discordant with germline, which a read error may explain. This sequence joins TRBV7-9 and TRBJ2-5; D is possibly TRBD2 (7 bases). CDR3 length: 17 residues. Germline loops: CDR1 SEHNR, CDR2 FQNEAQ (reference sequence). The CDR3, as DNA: TGTGCCAACAGCGCCCTTCAAGGCAAAAAGGGGGGGGAGACCCAGTACTTC. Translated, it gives CANSALQGKKGGETQYF.

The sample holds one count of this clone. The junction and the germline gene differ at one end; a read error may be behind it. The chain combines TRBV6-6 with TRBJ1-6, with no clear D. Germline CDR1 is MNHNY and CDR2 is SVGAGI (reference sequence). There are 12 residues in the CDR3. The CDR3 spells CASSSFNSPLHF. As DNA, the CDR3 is TGTGCCAGCAGTTCCTTTAATTCACCCCTCCACTTT.

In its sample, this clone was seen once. CDR3: CASSSSRSGNTIYF. CDR3 sequence (DNA): TGTGCCAGCAGTTCGAGCCGCTCTGGAAACACCATATATTTT. V is TRBV6-5 and J is TRBJ1-3, with no clear D. The V end lost 4 bases, the J end lost 0 bases, and 7 bases lay between the germline ends. Germline loops: CDR1 MNHEY, CDR2 SVGAGI. The CDR3 has 14 amino acids.

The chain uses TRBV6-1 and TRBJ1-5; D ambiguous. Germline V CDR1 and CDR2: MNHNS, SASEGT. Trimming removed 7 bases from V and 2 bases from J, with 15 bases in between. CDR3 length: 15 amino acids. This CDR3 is CASIYSGLGNQPQHF. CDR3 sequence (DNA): TGTGCCAGCATCTACAGTGGTTTGGGCAATCAGCCCCAGCATTTT.